A selection of T cell receptor beta chains follows, all from one sample in a study of control samples from healthy donors and cancer patients. Profiling relied on immunoSEQ multiplex PCR, and the TCRdb table lists in-frame clones only, not all of them. The repertoire includes roughly 92,000 clones, about 86% of them detected once, and over 0.95% sits in the top ten. The sequencing sample was made of blood. The receptors stem from a woman in her 50s in good health. Both conserved end residues are part of each CDR3. D genes are given only for firm matches. Size is omitted from some rows. Given values are once, few, many or a class for expanded clones.

v_call: TRBV4-1; d_call: -; clone_size: -; j_call: TRBJ2-1; cdr3_nt: TGCGCCAGCAGCCAAGAACAGGGCCCGAACAATGAGCAGTTCTTC; cdr3_aa: CASSQEQGPNNEQFF
v_call: TRBV3-1/TRBV3-2; d_call: -; clone_size: -; j_call: TRBJ2-3; cdr3_nt: TGTGCCAGCAGCCAACCTAGCACAGATACGCAGTATTTT; cdr3_aa: CASSQPSTDTQYF
v_call: TRBV7-3; d_call: -; clone_size: once; j_call: TRBJ2-6; cdr3_nt: TGTGCCAGCAGCTTTTGGGGGTCCGGGGCTGGGGCCAACGTCCTGACTTTC; cdr3_aa: CASSFWGSGAGANVLTF
v_call: TRBV27; d_call: -; clone_size: -; j_call: TRBJ1-4; cdr3_nt: TGTGCCAGCAGGGGGATGGGGGCAACTAATGAAAAACTGTTTTTT; cdr3_aa: CASRGMGATNEKLFF
v_call: TRBV5-8; d_call: -; clone_size: -; j_call: TRBJ1-2; cdr3_nt: TGTGCCAGCAGCTTGGATGCGGATAACTATGGCTACACCTTC; cdr3_aa: CASSLDADNYGYTF
v_call: TRBV7-2; d_call: -; clone_size: -; j_call: TRBJ2-2; cdr3_nt: TGTGCCAGCAGCTTTAGCCCAGACACCGGGGAGCTGTTTTTT; cdr3_aa: CASSFSPDTGELFF
v_call: TRBV10-3; d_call: TRBD1; clone_size: -; j_call: TRBJ2-7; cdr3_nt: TGTGCCACCTCCCGACAGGGAGAGATTAGCTCCTACGAGCAGTACTTC; cdr3_aa: CATSRQGEISSYEQYF
v_call: TRBV19; d_call: -; clone_size: -; j_call: TRBJ1-5; cdr3_nt: TGTGCCAGTAGGCAACAGCTAAATAGCAATCAGCCCCAGCATTTT; cdr3_aa: CASRQQLNSNQPQHF
v_call: TRBV2; d_call: -; clone_size: -; j_call: TRBJ1-5; cdr3_nt: TGTGCCAGCAGTCTAAGTGGGGATCAGCCCCAGCATTTT; cdr3_aa: CASSLSGDQPQHF
v_call: TRBV29-1; d_call: -; clone_size: -; j_call: TRBJ2-5; cdr3_nt: TGCAGCGTTGAGGGAATCTGGGTTGAGACCCAGTACTTC; cdr3_aa: CSVEGIWVETQYF
v_call: TRBV7-8; d_call: TRBD2; clone_size: -; j_call: TRBJ2-7; cdr3_nt: TGTGCCAGCAACGACGGGGGACTAGCGGGGGGCCGAAGCTCCTACGAGCAGTACTTC; cdr3_aa: CASNDGGLAGGRSSYEQYF
v_call: TRBV6-4; d_call: -; clone_size: -; j_call: TRBJ2-2; cdr3_nt: TGTGCCACCGCGGGGTCAGGGACGAACACCGGGGAGCTGTTTTTT; cdr3_aa: CATAGSGTNTGELFF
v_call: TRBV2; d_call: TRBD1; clone_size: -; j_call: TRBJ1-2; cdr3_nt: TGTGCCAGCAGTGGATTGGGACAGGTAACTGGCTACACCTTC; cdr3_aa: CASSGLGQVTGYTF
v_call: TRBV15; d_call: -; clone_size: -; j_call: TRBJ2-7; cdr3_nt: TGTGCCACCAGCCCAGATGATGGGGGAACCTACGAGCAGTACTTC; cdr3_aa: CATSPDDGGTYEQYF
v_call: TRBV19; d_call: -; clone_size: -; j_call: TRBJ1-2; cdr3_nt: TGTGCCAGTAGTCCCCGACAGGCCGGGGTGGGTGGCTACACCTTC; cdr3_aa: CASSPRQAGVGGYTF
v_call: TRBV6-5; d_call: -; clone_size: -; j_call: TRBJ2-2; cdr3_nt: TGTGCCAGCAGTTATAACAGAGACACCGGGGAGCTGTTTTTT; cdr3_aa: CASSYNRDTGELFF
v_call: TRBV18; d_call: -; clone_size: few; j_call: TRBJ1-2; cdr3_nt: TGTGCCAGCTCACCACAAAACTATGGCTACACCTTC; cdr3_aa: CASSPQNYGYTF
v_call: TRBV4-3; d_call: -; clone_size: -; j_call: TRBJ2-4; cdr3_nt: TGCGCCAGCAGCCAAGGCATTAGAACCAACATTCAGTACTTC; cdr3_aa: CASSQGIRTNIQYF
v_call: TRBV18; d_call: -; clone_size: -; j_call: TRBJ1-1; cdr3_nt: TGTGCCAGCTCACCGGGGTATAAGGTCACTGAAGCTTTCTTT; cdr3_aa: CASSPGYKVTEAFF
v_call: TRBV5-1; d_call: -; clone_size: -; j_call: TRBJ2-7; cdr3_nt: TGCGCCAGCAGCTTGGCCGGGCTGGGGGCTGAGGAGCAGTACTTC; cdr3_aa: CASSLAGLGAEEQYF
v_call: TRBV29-1; d_call: TRBD1; clone_size: -; j_call: TRBJ1-3; cdr3_nt: TGCAGCGGCGCCGGGGGGAGGGGGCTTTCAGCTGGAAACACCATATATTTT; cdr3_aa: CSGAGGRGLSAGNTIYF
v_call: TRBV12-3/TRBV12-4; d_call: -; clone_size: -; j_call: TRBJ1-1; cdr3_nt: TGTGCCAGCAGTTTTAATCTGAACACTGAAGCTTTCTTT; cdr3_aa: CASSFNLNTEAFF
v_call: TRBV5-1; d_call: TRBD2; clone_size: -; j_call: TRBJ2-7; cdr3_nt: TGCGCCAGCAGGACTAGCACCGAATGGGGCGAGCAGTACTTC; cdr3_aa: CASRTSTEWGEQYF
v_call: TRBV12-3/TRBV12-4; d_call: -; clone_size: -; j_call: TRBJ1-1; cdr3_nt: TGTGCCAGCAGCGGACAGCCCGGCACTGAAGCTTTCTTT; cdr3_aa: CASSGQPGTEAFF
v_call: TRBV5-1; d_call: -; clone_size: -; j_call: TRBJ1-4; cdr3_nt: TGCGCCAGCAGCAAAAACTCAGGACAGAATGAAAAACTGTTTTTT; cdr3_aa: CASSKNSGQNEKLFF
v_call: TRBV6-4; d_call: TRBD2; clone_size: -; j_call: TRBJ2-5; cdr3_nt: TGTGCCAGGTCGCGGGGGGGCCGGTTACGAGAGACCCAGTACTTC; cdr3_aa: CARSRGGRLRETQYF
v_call: TRBV12-3/TRBV12-4; d_call: -; clone_size: -; j_call: TRBJ2-1; cdr3_nt: TGTGCCAGCAGTCTCCGCAATGAGCAGTTCTTC; cdr3_aa: CASSLRNEQFF
v_call: TRBV7-9; d_call: TRBD1; clone_size: -; j_call: TRBJ2-2; cdr3_nt: TGTGCCAGCAGCCCTAACAGGGGCCGTAACACCGGGGAGCTGTTTTTT; cdr3_aa: CASSPNRGRNTGELFF
v_call: TRBV5-4; d_call: TRBD2; clone_size: few; j_call: TRBJ2-7; cdr3_nt: TGTGCCAGCAGAGTAGCGGGACGGTCCTACGAGCAGTACTTC; cdr3_aa: CASRVAGRSYEQYF
v_call: TRBV3-1/TRBV3-2; d_call: -; clone_size: -; j_call: TRBJ2-7; cdr3_nt: TGTGCCAGCAGCCAAGATAGGGAAGCGAGAGAGCAGTACTTC; cdr3_aa: CASSQDREAREQYF
v_call: TRBV27; d_call: -; clone_size: -; j_call: TRBJ1-2; cdr3_nt: TGTGCCAGCAGCCCAGCTCAAACCCTCTATGGCTACACCTTC; cdr3_aa: CASSPAQTLYGYTF
v_call: TRBV19; d_call: -; clone_size: -; j_call: TRBJ1-1; cdr3_nt: TGTGCCAGTAGTACCAGTCGGTGGGCCGACACTGAAGCTTTCTTT; cdr3_aa: CASSTSRWADTEAFF
v_call: TRBV7-2; d_call: TRBD2; clone_size: medium-sized; j_call: TRBJ2-1; cdr3_nt: TGTGCCAGCAGCTTCCCCATTACGAGCGGGGGCATATACAATGAGCAGTTCTTC; cdr3_aa: CASSFPITSGGIYNEQFF
v_call: TRBV12-5; d_call: TRBD1; clone_size: -; j_call: TRBJ1-2; cdr3_nt: TGTGCTAGTGGTAGCATCGGGACAGAAACTCGTTTGTACTATGGCTACACCTTC; cdr3_aa: CASGSIGTETRLYYGYTF
v_call: TRBV28; d_call: -; clone_size: -; j_call: TRBJ2-2; cdr3_nt: TGTGCCAGCAGACCCCCTGGGGACTTGGGGGAGCTGTTTTTT; cdr3_aa: CASRPPGDLGELFF
v_call: TRBV6-5; d_call: -; clone_size: -; j_call: TRBJ2-6; cdr3_nt: TGTGCTACGGTCCTCAGGGGCTCTGGGGCCAACGTCCTGACTTTC; cdr3_aa: CATVLRGSGANVLTF
v_call: TRBV19; d_call: TRBD2; clone_size: -; j_call: TRBJ2-5; cdr3_nt: TGTGCCAGTAGCCGCGGACTAGCGGGGGGGCCGATAGTTGAGACCCAGTACTTC; cdr3_aa: CASSRGLAGGPIVETQYF
v_call: TRBV19; d_call: TRBD1; clone_size: -; j_call: TRBJ1-2; cdr3_nt: TGTGCCAGTAGTATGGCACAGGGGGATGGCTACACCTTC; cdr3_aa: CASSMAQGDGYTF
v_call: TRBV2; d_call: -; clone_size: -; j_call: TRBJ1-1; cdr3_nt: TGTGCCAGCAGGTTACAGGATTACACTGAAGCTTTCTTT; cdr3_aa: CASRLQDYTEAFF
v_call: TRBV7-2; d_call: TRBD1; clone_size: -; j_call: TRBJ2-5; cdr3_nt: TGTGCCAGCAGCTTGGGACAGCAAGAGACCCAGTACTTC; cdr3_aa: CASSLGQQETQYF
v_call: TRBV10-3; d_call: -; clone_size: once; j_call: TRBJ2-3; cdr3_nt: TGTGCCACCCAGGTGGAGTGGGGTACAGATACGCAGTATTTT; cdr3_aa: CATQVEWGTDTQYF
v_call: TRBV5-5; d_call: -; clone_size: -; j_call: TRBJ2-5; cdr3_nt: TGTGCCAGCAGCCCCTCCGGTCACTTTGAGACCCAGTACTTC; cdr3_aa: CASSPSGHFETQYF
v_call: TRBV6-5; d_call: -; clone_size: -; j_call: TRBJ2-7; cdr3_nt: TGTGCCAGCAGTTTCAGCGAGAGCTCCTACGAGCAGTACTTC; cdr3_aa: CASSFSESSYEQYF
v_call: TRBV18; d_call: TRBD1; clone_size: -; j_call: TRBJ1-5; cdr3_nt: TGTGCCAGCTCACCGACGGGACAGAGGAATCAGCCCCAGCATTTT; cdr3_aa: CASSPTGQRNQPQHF